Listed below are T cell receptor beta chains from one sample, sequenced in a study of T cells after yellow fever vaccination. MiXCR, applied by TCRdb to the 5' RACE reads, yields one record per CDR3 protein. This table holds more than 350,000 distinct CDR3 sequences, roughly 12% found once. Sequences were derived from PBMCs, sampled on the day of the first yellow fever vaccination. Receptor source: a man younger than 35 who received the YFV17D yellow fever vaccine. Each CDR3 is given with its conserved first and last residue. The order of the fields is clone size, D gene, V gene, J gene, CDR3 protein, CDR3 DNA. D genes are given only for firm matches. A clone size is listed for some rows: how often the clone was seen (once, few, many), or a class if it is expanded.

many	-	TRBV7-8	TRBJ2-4	CASSLDTGLAAKNIQYF	TGTGCCAGCAGCTTAGATACAGGGTTAGCAGCCAAAAACATTCAGTACTTC
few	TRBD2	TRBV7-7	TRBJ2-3	CASSLPPGLAGYTDTQYF	TGTGCTAGCAGCTTACCCCCCGGACTAGCGGGATACACAGATACGCAGTATTTT
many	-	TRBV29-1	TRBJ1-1	CSVGKNTEAFF	TGCAGCGTTGGTAAGAACACTGAAGCTTTCTTT
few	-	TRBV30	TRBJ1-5	CAWSSRENQPQHF	TGTGCCTGGAGTTCCAGGGAAAATCAGCCCCAGCATTTT
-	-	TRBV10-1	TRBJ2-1	CASSESPGGSYNEQFF	TGCGCCAGCAGTGAGTCGCCCGGAGGCTCCTACAATGAGCAGTTCTTC
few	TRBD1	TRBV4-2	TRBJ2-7	CASSQAGTGGNYEQYF	TGTGCCAGCAGCCAAGCTGGGACAGGGGGCAACTACGAGCAGTACTTC
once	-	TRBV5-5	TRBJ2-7	CASSPTPGTSHEQYF	TGTGCCAGCAGCCCAACCCCAGGGACATCCCACGAGCAGTACTTC
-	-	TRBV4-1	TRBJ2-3	CASSQIGVGTDTQYF	TGCGCCAGCAGCCAAATAGGGGTCGGGACAGATACGCAGTATTTT
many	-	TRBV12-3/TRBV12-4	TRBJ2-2	CASSSRGLWSNTGELFF	TGTGCCAGCAGCTCCCGGGGTCTTTGGTCGAACACCGGGGAGCTGTTTTTT
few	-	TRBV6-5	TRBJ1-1	CASNRPNTEAFF	TGTGCCAGCAATCGGCCGAACACTGAAGCTTTCTTT
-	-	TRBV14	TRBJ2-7	CASSQVGQYEQYF	TGTGCCAGCAGCCAAGTTGGGCAGTACGAGCAGTACTTC
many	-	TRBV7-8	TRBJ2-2	CASSFGTANTGELFF	TGTGCCAGCAGCTTCGGGACGGCGAACACCGGGGAGCTGTTTTTT
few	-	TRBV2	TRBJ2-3	CASGDFADTQYF	TGTGCCAGCGGGGACTTCGCGGATACGCAGTATTTT